This T cell receptor beta chain was sequenced in a study of T cells in Graves' hyperthyroidism and ophthalmopathy. Whole-study findings and limits: Using 13 V-J features, a model discriminated ophthalmopathy from stable hyperthyroidism.

RNA transcripts were the template for amplifying TCR beta CDR3 regions. HTBI primers were employed in a first-round RT-PCR of the TCR CDR3. TCRdb processed the multiplex PCR reads anew with MiXCR; each CDR3 protein has one entry. The data contain 500,000 to 600,000 distinct CDR3 sequences, 35% to 55% of them singletons. This CDR3 comprises 14 residues. V lost 8 bases and J lost 6, with 16 bases in between. CDR1 and CDR2 (germline): LNHDA, SQIVND (reference sequence). This clonotype was counted a single time. Its antigen is as yet unknown. The sample comprised peripheral blood or thyroid tissue (not recorded which). This sequence joins TRBV19 and TRBJ1-4, with D perhaps matching TRBD1 (6 bases). This clonotype was obtained from a woman aged 18-29 years with Graves' hyperthyroidism. The chain's CDR3 is CASLTNPGDEKLFF. The CDR3 DNA reads as TGTGCCAGTCTTACCAACCCAGGGGATGAAAAACTGTTTTTT.